These T cell receptor beta chains were read from a single sample in a study of early T cells in non-severe SARS-CoV-2 infection. TCRdb re-analysed the 5' RACE reads in MiXCR, keeping a single row per CDR3 protein. The table includes under 85,000 distinct CDR3 sequences, approximately 14% detected once. This specimen consisted of whole blood, obtained at baseline. These receptors all stem from an adult who was a healthcare worker with PCR-confirmed SARS-CoV-2 infection or an uninfected control (not recorded which). Each CDR3 is given with its conserved first and last residue. Each record gives: J gene, D gene, clone size, V gene, CDR3 protein, CDR3 DNA. D genes are given only for firm matches. Rows give clone size only sometimes, using once, few, many, or a class for an expanded clone.

>TRBJ1-2|NA|NA|TRBV20-1
CSAAYPSGNGYTF
TGCAGTGCTGCCTACCCGAGCGGGAATGGCTACACCTTC
>TRBJ2-7|TRBD2|NA|TRBV29-1
CSVEDLAEHEQYF
TGCAGCGTTGAAGATCTAGCGGAGCACGAGCAGTACTTC
>TRBJ2-7|NA|NA|TRBV13
CASSLRVADEQYF
TGTGCCAGCAGCTTAAGGGTCGCTGACGAGCAGTACTTC
>TRBJ1-1|NA|few|TRBV5-1
CASSLDSSEAFF
TGCGCCAGCAGCTTGGACAGCTCCGAAGCTTTCTTT
>TRBJ2-5|TRBD2|NA|TRBV19
CASSIARGSSRETQYF
TGTGCCAGTAGTATAGCTCGCGGGAGTAGTAGAGAGACCCAGTACTTC
>TRBJ1-2|NA|NA|TRBV18
CASSPEGNYGYTF
TGTGCCAGCTCACCGGAGGGAAACTATGGCTACACCTTC
>TRBJ1-1|NA|NA|TRBV12-3/TRBV12-4
CASSLTVNGAFF
TGTGCCAGCAGTTTGACGGTAAATGGAGCTTTCTTT
>TRBJ2-5|NA|NA|TRBV3-1
CASSQGPFVGETQYF
TGTGCCAGCAGCCAAGGTCCCTTTGTAGGAGAGACCCAGTACTTC
>TRBJ2-7|TRBD1|NA|TRBV28
CASSFTGEYRSYEQYF
TGTGCCAGCAGTTTCACAGGGGAGTACCGCTCCTACGAGCAGTACTTC
>TRBJ1-1|TRBD1|NA|TRBV6-5
CASSLRTGSVAEAFF
TGTGCCAGCAGTTTGAGGACAGGGAGTGTAGCTGAAGCTTTCTTT
>TRBJ2-3|TRBD2|few|TRBV6-5
CASRRLAGTPTDTQYF
TGTGCCAGCAGGAGACTAGCGGGAACCCCCACAGATACGCAGTATTTT
>TRBJ2-1|TRBD2|NA|TRBV7-2
CASSSGGTSPYNEQFF
TGTGCCAGCAGCTCAGGAGGGACTAGCCCATACAATGAGCAGTTCTTC
>TRBJ2-7|NA|few|TRBV28
CASNDGVSAYEQYF
TGTGCCTCCAACGACGGGGTCAGCGCCTACGAGCAGTACTTC
>TRBJ1-1|NA|many|TRBV10-2
CATRDGVTEAFF
TGCGCCACCAGGGACGGTGTCACTGAAGCTTTCTTT
>TRBJ2-3|NA|many|TRBV20-1
CSARNRADTQYF
TGCAGTGCTAGAAACAGGGCAGATACGCAGTATTTT
>TRBJ1-5|NA|few|TRBV28
CASSGKKGYSNQPQHF
TGTGCCAGCAGTGGGAAAAAGGGCTATAGCAATCAGCCCCAGCATTTT
>TRBJ1-1|NA|NA|TRBV11-2
CASSLEWGRSNTEAFF
TGTGCCAGCAGCTTAGAATGGGGAAGGTCGAACACTGAAGCTTTCTTT
>TRBJ2-5|NA|many|TRBV7-6
CASSLLGDGRETQYF
TGTGCCAGCAGCTTATTGGGGGATGGAAGAGAGACCCAGTACTTC
>TRBJ2-1|TRBD2|NA|TRBV20-1
CSARDVLANEQFF
TGCAGTGCTAGAGATGTACTAGCGAATGAGCAGTTCTTC
>TRBJ2-3|TRBD2|NA|TRBV18
CASSPGTSGSIADTQYF
TGTGCCAGCTCACCCGGGACTAGCGGGAGTATCGCAGATACGCAGTATTTT
>TRBJ2-1|TRBD2|many|TRBV7-9
CASSPGLADYNEQFF
TGTGCCAGCAGCCCGGGACTAGCGGATTATAATGAGCAGTTCTTC
>TRBJ2-1|TRBD2|many|TRBV27
CASTETGLAGVLGQFF
TGTGCCAGCACTGAAACAGGACTAGCGGGAGTGTTGGGACAGTTCTTC
>TRBJ2-7|NA|few|TRBV7-2
CASSFQGPSYEQYF
TGTGCCAGCAGCTTTCAGGGGCCCTCCTACGAGCAGTACTTC
>TRBJ2-5|TRBD2|NA|TRBV7-8
CASSLRLAGVETQYF
TGTGCCAGCAGCTTAAGGCTAGCGGGAGTTGAGACCCAGTACTTC
>TRBJ2-7|NA|few|TRBV9
CASSVGHSYEQYF
TGTGCCAGCAGCGTAGGCCACTCCTACGAGCAGTACTTC
>TRBJ1-3|NA|few|TRBV3-1
CASSQAGGRYSGNTIYF
TGTGCCAGCAGCCAAGCTGGCGGACGCTACTCTGGAAACACCATATATTTT
>TRBJ2-1|NA|NA|TRBV21-1
CASSKAGSPSGRPYNEQFF
TGTGCCAGCAGCAAAGCGGGGAGCCCGAGCGGGAGACCCTACAATGAGCAGTTCTTC
>TRBJ2-7|NA|NA|TRBV5-1
CASSKAAGILTYEQYF
TGCGCCAGCAGCAAAGCGGCGGGAATACTAACCTACGAGCAGTACTTC
>TRBJ2-5|NA|NA|TRBV7-2
CASSPYGRIQETQYF
TGTGCCAGCAGCCCATATGGGCGGATACAAGAGACCCAGTACTTC
>TRBJ1-6|NA|many|TRBV7-8
CASSLESGSPLHF
TGTGCCAGCAGCTTAGAGTCTGGATCACCCCTCCACTTT
>TRBJ2-1|TRBD1|NA|TRBV29-1
CSVGRQGSYNEQFF
TGCAGCGTGGGGAGACAGGGCTCCTACAATGAGCAGTTCTTC
>TRBJ2-2|TRBD1|few|TRBV19
CASSTRQGGIGELFF
TGTGCCAGTAGTACCCGACAGGGGGGAATCGGGGAGCTGTTTTTT
>TRBJ1-1|NA|many|TRBV18
CASSPDGIGTEAFF
TGTGCCAGCTCACCGGATGGTATTGGAACTGAAGCTTTCTTT
>TRBJ2-7|NA|NA|TRBV20-1
CSATEVERDSYEQYF
TGCAGTGCTACGGAGGTCGAGCGAGACTCCTACGAGCAGTACTTC
>TRBJ2-7|TRBD2|NA|TRBV7-9
CASSLGLAETYEQYF
TGTGCCAGCAGCTTAGGGCTAGCGGAAACCTACGAGCAGTACTTC
>TRBJ2-1|TRBD2|few|TRBV2
CASSDWIAGVGEQFF
TGTGCCAGCAGTGATTGGATAGCGGGAGTGGGTGAGCAGTTCTTC
>TRBJ2-7|NA|many|TRBV11-2
CASSSNQLTLGEQYF
TGTGCCAGCAGCTCAAATCAACTTACTCTAGGCGAGCAGTACTTC
>TRBJ1-2|NA|NA|TRBV6-5
CASTYGPEGPHGYTF
TGTGCCAGCACCTACGGGCCGGAGGGGCCCCATGGCTACACCTTC
>TRBJ2-7|NA|few|TRBV6-6
CASSFRQWTYEQYF
TGTGCCAGCAGTTTCCGGCAGTGGACCTACGAGCAGTACTTC
>TRBJ2-1|TRBD1|many|TRBV20-1
CSYSDNRGGNEQFF
TGCAGTTACTCCGATAACAGGGGCGGGAATGAGCAGTTCTTC
>TRBJ2-6|TRBD2|NA|TRBV20-1
CSARGTSGAGANVLTF
TGCAGTGCTAGAGGGACTAGCGGAGCGGGGGCCAACGTCCTGACTTTC
>TRBJ2-3|NA|many|TRBV24-1
CATSEPSDTQYF
TGTGCCACCAGTGAGCCTTCAGATACGCAGTATTTT
>TRBJ1-2|NA|NA|TRBV7-9
CASSPDTYGYTF
TGTGCCAGCAGCCCGGACACCTATGGCTACACCTTC
>TRBJ2-1|TRBD2|many|TRBV7-9
CASSRESSGGYNEQFF
TGTGCCAGCAGCCGAGAGTCAAGCGGGGGTTACAATGAGCAGTTCTTC
>TRBJ2-7|TRBD1|NA|TRBV5-1
CASSIGQGANEQYF
TGCGCCAGCAGCATCGGACAGGGGGCTAACGAGCAGTACTTC